This TCR beta chain was sequenced for a study of OX40 agonist ivuxolimab in advanced cancers. TCRdb keeps only in-frame clones here, not all; method: immunoSEQ multiplex PCR. The sample contains tens of thousands of clones, about 72% of which appear only once. As to this clone: The junction and the germline gene differ at one end; a read error may be behind it.

The CDR3 runs 13 residues. The germline gives CDR1 SSHAT, CDR2 FNYEAQ (reference sequence). Sequenced material: CD4+ or CD8+ T cells sorted from blood, taken in a trial of the OX40 agonist ivuxolimab. The V gene is TRBV7-7, the J gene TRBJ2-1; TRBD1 might be the D (6 bases). This TCR came from an adult with an advanced solid tumor such as melanoma, head and neck, liver or kidney cancer. The CDR3 region is CASSPSGVLEQFF. The CDR3 DNA sequence: TGTGCTAGCAGCCCCTCAGGGGTTCTGGAGCAGTTCTTC.